This T cell receptor (beta chain) was recovered during a study of regulatory T cells in long-lasting Graves disease. Study information: New Graves' disease cases had less than 3 months of antithyroid drugs.

This clonotype was seen at least ten times. Building of the TCR beta libraries involved iRepertoire HTBI primers and Arm-PCR of CDR3 regions. TCRdb re-derived calls from the multiplex PCR reads in MiXCR, one entry per CDR3 protein. The sample lists around 480,000 distinct CDR3 sequences; more than 15% were seen once. Time point denoted: newly diagnosed GD, antithyroid drugs for less than 3 months. Making the TCR library involved RNA that had been extracted from PBMCs. The same data also contributed to another study, on T cells in Graves' hyperthyroidism and ophthalmopathy. That study adds: The model forecast ophthalmopathy, anticipating it by a median approximately 7 months before onset.

The receptor was derived from a middle-aged woman with Graves disease. The source material was peripheral blood mononuclear cells (PBMCs), sampled at new diagnosis, from a patient treated with antithyroid drugs.

The DNA of the CDR3 is TGTGCTAGTGGTTTCCGCTACCACAGGGACGGAGGCGGCTACACCTTC. Translating it yields CASGFRYHRDGGGYTF. The chain links TRBV12-5 to TRBJ1-2; TRBD1 is a possible D gene (6 bases). Looked up from germline, CDR1 is LGHNT and CDR2 is FRNRAP. Between the trimmed V and J ends, which lost 3 bases and 8 bases, there was a span of 22 bases. This CDR3 region has 16 residues.